Following are 12 T cell receptor beta chains from one sample sequenced in a study of shared clonotypes between healthy human individuals. Assay: immunoSEQ multiplex PCR; the TCRdb copy retains only in-frame clones and omits some. The sample has some 2 million clones; about 95% are singletons. The naive CD8 fraction comprised CD45RO-negative cells positively selected for CCR7 and excluded terminally differentiated effector memory CD45RA+ cells. The specimen was naive CD8+ T cells sorted from blood. The receptors originated from a man between 18 and 35 years old in good health.

The chain carries TRBV7-6 and TRBJ1-4, with 9 bases matching TRBD1. The CDR3 is 16 amino acids. The V gene's germline CDR1 is SGHVS and CDR2 FNYEAQ. Trimming at V came to 5 bases and at J to 7 bases, leaving 11 bases not matched to a gene. CDR3 region: CASSIGWTGAGEKLFF. The CDR3 coding sequence is TGTGCCAGCAGCATAGGCTGGACAGGGGCAGGTGAAAAACTGTTTTTT.

The chain has TRBV11-2 and TRBJ2-1, with D unresolved. The CDR3 runs to 11 residues. V was trimmed by 3 bases and J by 9 bases, leaving 6 bases between them. Germline CDR1 and CDR2: SGHAT and FQNNGV. In DNA form, the CDR3 reads TGTGCCAGCAGCTTCTTCGGTGAGCAGTTCTTC. Amino acids: CASSFFGEQFF.

The chain recombines TRBV4-2 with TRBJ2-7; the match to TRBD1 covers 9 bases. The germline V gene has CDR1 LGHNA and CDR2 YNFKEQ. CDR3 size: 16 residues. Trimming removed 4 bases from V and 3 bases from J; junction bases left unmatched: 10. The CDR3 is CASSPVGTGTYYEQYF. CDR3 coding DNA: TGTGCCAGCAGCCCTGTCGGGACAGGGACATACTACGAGCAGTACTTC.

This clone was recorded only once. The V gene is TRBV4-3, the J gene TRBJ2-7; the D gene is possibly TRBD2 (7 bases). With 2 bases removed from V and 6 bases from J, the gap between germline ends came to 14 bases. The CDR3 contains 14 residues. In germline, CDR1 is LGHNA, CDR2 YSLEER. As DNA, the CDR3 is TGCGCCAGCAGCCAAATTGAGGGGGGGACCGAGCAGTACTTC. It is translated as CASSQIEGGTEQYF.

CDR3 nucleotide sequence: TGTGCCAGCAGCGGACCATTCCGTGGAGGACTCTCCTACGAGCAGTACTTC. It specifies CASSGPFRGGLSYEQYF. The chain uses TRBV21-1 and TRBJ2-7; TRBD2 is the table's D call, not checked against the DNA. TRBV21-1 is labeled a pseudogene. The CDR3 is 17 residues long.

The V call is TRBV9, the J call TRBJ2-1; 13 nucleotides agree with TRBD2. The CDR3 totals 16 residues. Per germline, CDR1 SGDLS and CDR2 YYNGEE. Trimming at V came to 0 bases and at J to 5 bases, leaving 2 bases not matched to a gene. CDR3 region: CASSVGTSGRNNEQFF. CDR3 bases: TGTGCCAGCAGCGTAGGGACTAGCGGGAGAAACAATGAGCAGTTCTTC.

The chain is built from TRBV13 and TRBJ2-7; TRBD1 matches at 8 bases. Germline-derived CDR1 and CDR2 are PRHDT and FYEKMQ (reference sequence). After removal of 4 bases from V and 0 bases from J, the junction contained 5 bases not matched to a gene. The CDR3 totals 15 residues. CDR3 coding DNA: TGTGCCAGCAGCTCGACAGGGGTTGGCTCCTACGAGCAGTACTTC. Protein product: CASSSTGVGSYEQYF.

The gene calls are TRBV28 and TRBJ2-6; tentative D call: TRBD2 (5 bases). V was pared by 6 bases and J by 0 bases, with 12 bases between. The CDR3 loop spans 16 amino acids. CDR1 and CDR2 (germline): MDHEN, SYDVKM. The CDR3 coding sequence is TGTGCCAGCAGCTCCTTGGGAGCCTCTGGGGCCAACGTCCTGACTTTC. Amino acid sequence: CASSSLGASGANVLTF.

This rearrangement joins TRBV27 to TRBJ2-3, with D uncertain. Germline V gene data show CDR1 as MNHEY and CDR2 as SMNVEV (reference sequence). V was cut by 5 bases and J by 4 bases, with 13 bases left in between. This CDR3 has 14 amino acids. CDR3 DNA sequence: TGTGCCAGCAGTCCCCTTCGGGTTCCAGATACGCAGTATTTT. Its protein product is CASSPLRVPDTQYF.

The chain recombines TRBV30 with TRBJ2-2, with D possibly called TRBD1 or TRBD2 (5 bases each). Trimming took 4 bases from V and 4 from J, leaving 10 bases between them. The CDR3 is 13 amino acids. Germline V gives CDR1 GTSNPN, CDR2 SVGIG (reference sequence). The CDR3 region is CAWTGLATGELFF. The CDR3, as DNA: TGTGCCTGGACAGGGCTAGCCACCGGGGAGCTGTTTTTT.

The chain recombines TRBV7-8 with TRBJ2-4; weak D call: TRBD2 (6 bases). The germline V gene has CDR1 SGHVS and CDR2 FQNEAQ. The germline V and J ends were trimmed by 2 bases and 1 base, with 12 bases remaining between them. The CDR3 runs to 16 residues. CDR3 bases: TGTGCCAGCAGCTTAAATGGGGGGTTGGCCAAAAACATTCAGTACTTC. This gives the protein CASSLNGGLAKNIQYF.

This CDR3 reads CAISDGQGHNEQFF. The CDR3 DNA follows: TGTGCCATCAGTGACGGACAGGGTCACAATGAGCAGTTCTTC. The gene calls are TRBV10-3 and TRBJ2-1, with TRBD1 matching over 8 bases. Germline values: CDR1 ENHRY, CDR2 SYGVKD. The CDR3 is made up of 14 amino acids. V dropped 3 bases and J dropped 5; count of bases not matched to a gene: 3.